One sample yielded the 23 T cell receptor beta chains listed below, sequenced in a study of blood T cell repertoires in COVID-19. Measured with immunoSEQ multiplex PCR; TCRdb has only the in-frame clones, and not every one. The sample lists roughly 150,000 clones; approximately 90% were seen once. The sequenced sample consisted of peripheral blood. Receptors were obtained from a man aged 18 to 29 with COVID-19, enrolled during active disease.

This clone was seen a handful of times. V usage is TRBV29-1 and J usage is TRBJ1-2; D possibly corresponds to TRBD1 (6 bases). V shed 6 bases and J shed 5 bases, with 19 bases lying between them. Germline V gene lookup returns CDR1 SQVTM and CDR2 ANQGSEA. CDR3 length equals 14 residues. The CDR3 bases are TGCAGCGTCCGCGGCCTCAGGGGCGATTATGGCTACACCTTC. Amino acids: CSVRGLRGDYGYTF. The full variable domain, completed using reference TRBV29-1 and TRBJ1-2, is SAVISQKPSRDICQRGTSLTIQCQVDSQVTMMFWYRQQPGQSLTLIATANQGSEATYESGFVIDKFPISRPNLTFSTLTVSNMSPEDSSIYLCSVRGLRGDYGYTFGSGTRLTVV.

The chain uses TRBV5-6 and TRBJ1-1; D remains unclear. V was pared by 4 bases and J by 3 bases, with 10 bases between. Germline V lookup: CDR1 SGHDT, CDR2 YYEEEE. The CDR3 is 13 amino acids. The CDR3 DNA follows: TGTGCCAGCAGCCCCGTGGTAGACACTGAAGCTTTCTTT. It is translated as CASSPVVDTEAFF.

The chain recombines TRBV29-1 with TRBJ2-1, with 11 bases fitting TRBD2. V lost 4 bases and J lost 4; bases outside the gene matches: 3. The V gene's germline CDR1 is SQVTM and CDR2 ANQGSEA. The CDR3 spans 14 residues. The CDR3 nucleotides are TGCAGCGTTGGGTCTAGCGGGGGGTACAATGAGCAGTTCTTC. The encoded protein is CSVGSSGGYNEQFF.

This chain connects TRBV9 to TRBJ2-1; D is ambiguous. Germline-derived CDR1 and CDR2 are SGDLS and YYNGEE. This CDR3 is built from 13 residues. The V end lost 7 bases, the J end lost 2 bases, and 10 bases lay between the germline ends. CDR3 DNA sequence: TGTGCCAGCGGTACGGGTACCTACAATGAGCAGTTCTTC. Translation: CASGTGTYNEQFF.

This sequence joins TRBV7-9 and TRBJ1-2, with 9 bases lining up with TRBD1. The V and J ends lost 5 bases and 7 bases, in that order; junction bases with no gene match: 17. Germline-derived CDR1 and CDR2 are SEHNR and FQNEAQ (reference sequence). This CDR3 has 17 residues. CDR3 protein: CASSPAYIGQGIFGYTF. CDR3 coding DNA: TGTGCCAGCAGCCCCGCCTATATCGGACAGGGGATTTTTGGCTACACCTTC.

The chain has TRBV29-1 and TRBJ1-4; 7 bases are shared with TRBD1. The CDR3 length is 14 residues. Germline values: CDR1 SQVTM, CDR2 ANQGSEA. The V segment lost 4 bases and the J segment 3 bases; nucleotides outside the gene matches: 5. The CDR3 region has the DNA TGCAGCGTTGCCCAGGGGGGAGCTAATGAAAAACTGTTTTTT. Translation: CSVAQGGANEKLFF. The whole variable domain, remainder taken from reference TRBV29-1 and TRBJ1-4, is SAVISQKPSRDICQRGTSLTIQCQVDSQVTMMFWYRQQPGQSLTLIATANQGSEATYESGFVIDKFPISRPNLTFSTLTVSNMSPEDSSIYLCSVAQGGANEKLFFGSGTQLSVL.

The chain combines TRBV18 with TRBJ2-3; D gene ambiguous. V lost 5 bases and J 1 base, leaving 10 bases between the germline ends. Germline V gene sequence: CDR1 KGHSH, CDR2 LQKENI. The CDR3 extends over 14 amino acids. CDR3 protein: CASSSTEGTDTQYF. The CDR3, as DNA: TGTGCCAGCTCAAGTACTGAGGGCACAGATACGCAGTATTTT.

The rearrangement uses TRBV2 and TRBJ1-5, with D unclear. The germline CDR1 and CDR2 sequences are SNHLY and FYNNEI. The CDR3 contains 14 residues. V was trimmed by 4 bases and J by 5 bases, leaving 12 bases between them. The CDR3 coding sequence is TGTGCCAGCAGTGGGGCCAGAAGTTATCAGCCCCAGCATTTT. Encoded protein: CASSGARSYQPQHF.

V and J are TRBV5-1 and TRBJ2-5, with 8 positions matching TRBD2. The CDR3 has 15 residues. The V and J ends lost 0 bases and 3 bases, in that order; junction bases with no gene match: 4. CDR1 and CDR2 from the germline V gene are SGHRS and YFSETQ. For the CDR3, the DNA is TGCGCCAGCAGCTTGGATACTAGCGGAAAAGAGACCCAGTACTTC. Encoded protein: CASSLDTSGKETQYF.

V usage is TRBV6-4 and J usage is TRBJ2-1; tentatively, D is TRBD2 (5 bases). V dropped 3 bases and J dropped 6 bases, with 6 bases sitting between them. CDR1 and CDR2 from the germline V gene are MRHNA and SNTAGT. The CDR3 has 12 amino acids. CDR3 region: CASSEGGNEQFF. In DNA, the CDR3 is TGTGCCAGCAGTGAAGGAGGCAATGAGCAGTTCTTC.

This chain uses TRBV6-6 with TRBJ2-7; the D gene is possibly TRBD1 (6 bases). Trimming shortened V by 3 bases and J by 0 bases, and 9 bases separated the two germline ends. The CDR3 is made up of 14 amino acids. Germline V gene lookup returns CDR1 MNHNY and CDR2 SVGAGI (reference sequence). In DNA form, the CDR3 reads TGTGCCAGCAGTTATCAGGGGCTCTCCTACGAGCAGTACTTC. It translates to CASSYQGLSYEQYF.

The gene calls are TRBV6-5 and TRBJ1-1; TRBD1 aligns across 7 bases. Unmatched junction bases numbered 2, after V lost 6 bases and J lost 1 base. The CDR3 extends over 13 amino acids. Germline V gives CDR1 MNHEY, CDR2 SVGAGI. CDR3 nucleotide sequence: TGTGCCAGCAGGTGGACAGGGAACACTGAAGCTTTCTTT. Translation: CASRWTGNTEAFF.

As regards this clone: One end of the junction is discordant with germline, which a read error may explain. This chain joins TRBV7-7 and TRBJ2-1, with TRBD2 identical over 10 bases. Germline CDR1 reads SSHAT; CDR2 reads FNYEAQ (reference sequence). This CDR3 is 17 amino acids long. CDR3 coding DNA: TGTGCTAGCAGCTTAGTAGCCGGGACTAGCGCCGACAATGAGCAGTTCTTC. Protein: CASSLVAGTSADNEQFF.

The chain combines TRBV4-1 with TRBJ2-7; the match to TRBD2 covers 13 bases. The germline V gene has CDR1 MGHRA and CDR2 YSYEKL. V was clipped by 4 bases and J by 5 bases; unmatched bases: 8. This CDR3 spans 16 amino acids. The CDR3 sequence is CASSLLTSGRTHEQYF. For the CDR3, the DNA is TGCGCCAGCAGCCTCCTGACTAGCGGGAGGACCCACGAGCAGTACTTC.

The V and J genes are TRBV9 and TRBJ1-3; D uncertain. The ends were cut back, 0 bases at V and 2 bases at J, with 15 bases in the middle. The CDR3 length is 17 residues. CDR1 and CDR2 from the germline V gene are SGDLS and YYNGEE. As DNA, the CDR3 is TGTGCCAGCAGCGTAGTATTCCGGAGAGGGCCTGGAAACACCATATATTTT. It codes for CASSVVFRRGPGNTIYF.

This clone came up once. The rearrangement links TRBV5-1 to TRBJ2-3; D is perhaps TRBD2 (7 bases). This CDR3 is 16 amino acids long. Looked up from germline, CDR1 is SGHRS and CDR2 is YFSETQ. V lost 0 bases and J lost 4, with 15 bases in between. In nucleotides, the CDR3 is TGCGCCAGCAGCTTGGCCCGGGGGGCGCGTGCAGATACGCAGTATTTT. It is translated as CASSLARGARADTQYF.

The CDR3 loop reads CASSQETGSPYEQYF. Written as DNA, the CDR3 is TGCGCCAGCAGCCAAGAGACAGGGAGCCCCTACGAGCAGTACTTC. V usage is TRBV4-3 and J usage is TRBJ2-7, with TRBD1 matching 7 bases. The CDR3 is 15 residues long. The V segment lost 0 bases and the J segment 2 bases; nucleotides outside the gene matches: 4. CDR1 is LGHNA and CDR2 is YSLEER in the germline V gene.

J is TRBJ1-2 and V is TRBV7-9; D is unresolved. The CDR3 is 13 residues long. CDR1 is SEHNR, CDR2 FQNEAQ, per germline (reference sequence). The V end lost 0 bases, the J end lost 4 bases, and 6 bases lay between the germline ends. The CDR3 region has the DNA TGTGCCAGCAGCTTAGCGGCCCTCTATGGCTACACCTTC. Its translation: CASSLAALYGYTF.

This clone has a single count. J is TRBJ1-1 and V is TRBV24-1, with 8 bases aligning to TRBD1. The CDR3 is 15 residues long. Germline V gene sequence: CDR1 KGHDR, CDR2 SFDVKD. After removal of 1 base from V and 1 base from J, the junction contained 1 base not matched to a gene. The CDR3 nucleotides are TGTGCCACCAGTGATTTAGGGACAGGGAACACTGAAGCTTTCTTT. This gives the protein CATSDLGTGNTEAFF.

The chain links TRBV27 to TRBJ2-1; D unclear. This CDR3 contains 13 residues. V gave up 5 bases and J gave up 4 bases, with 9 bases separating them. Germline assignment: CDR1 MNHEY and CDR2 SMNVEV (reference sequence). The CDR3 sequence: CASSLGSYNEQFF. CDR3 DNA sequence: TGTGCCAGCAGTCTGGGCAGTTACAATGAGCAGTTCTTC.

This chain joins TRBV27 and TRBJ1-5; 8 bases agree with TRBD1. Germline CDR1 and CDR2: MNHEY and SMNVEV (reference sequence). Losses at the gene ends were 0 bases for V and 7 bases for J; bases not matched to a gene: 5. This CDR3 contains 15 residues. DNA for the CDR3: TGTGCCAGCAGTTTATCCCCAGGGGGCGCCCAGCCCCAGCATTTT. The encoded protein is CASSLSPGGAQPQHF.

The rearrangement uses TRBV6-6 and TRBJ1-6, with D possibly matching TRBD1 (6 bases). CDR3 length: 16 residues. Germline assignment: CDR1 MNHNY and CDR2 SVGAGI (reference sequence). V dropped 6 bases and J dropped 2 bases, with 14 bases sitting between them. CDR3 DNA: TGTGCCAGCAGCTCCCAACAGGGAACCTATAATTCACCCCTCCACTTT. Protein product: CASSSQQGTYNSPLHF.

This clone has only one observation. The chain recombines TRBV28 with TRBJ1-1; the D is unclear. The germline gives CDR1 MDHEN, CDR2 SYDVKM. The CDR3 has 12 amino acids. Trimming pared 3 bases from V and 6 bases from J, leaving 8 bases between. This CDR3 reads CASSLKTSEAFF. In DNA, the CDR3 is TGTGCCAGCAGTTTGAAGACATCTGAAGCTTTCTTT.